This TCR beta chain was found in a study of blood T cell repertoires in COVID-19. Across the study: From T cells, B-cell-depleted T cells, or PBMCs came the material, which was cDNA or gDNA.

CDR1 and CDR2 (germline): MDHEN, SYDVKM. Between the trimmed V and J ends, which lost 7 bases and 3 bases, there was a span of 16 bases. The CDR3 covers 14 residues. A single count supports this clone. TCRdb keeps only in-frame clones here, not all; method: immunoSEQ multiplex PCR. The table records under 200,000 clones, over 70% of them present only once. This chain uses TRBV28 with TRBJ2-7, with TRBD1 as a possible D gene (6 bases). Sequenced input: PBMCs or T cells enriched from blood (not recorded which). The TCR sequence derives from a woman in her sixties who had recovered from COVID-19. CDR3 nucleotides: TGTGCCAGCATAAAAGTGGGGACACTCTACGAGCAGTACTTC. It is translated as CASIKVGTLYEQYF.